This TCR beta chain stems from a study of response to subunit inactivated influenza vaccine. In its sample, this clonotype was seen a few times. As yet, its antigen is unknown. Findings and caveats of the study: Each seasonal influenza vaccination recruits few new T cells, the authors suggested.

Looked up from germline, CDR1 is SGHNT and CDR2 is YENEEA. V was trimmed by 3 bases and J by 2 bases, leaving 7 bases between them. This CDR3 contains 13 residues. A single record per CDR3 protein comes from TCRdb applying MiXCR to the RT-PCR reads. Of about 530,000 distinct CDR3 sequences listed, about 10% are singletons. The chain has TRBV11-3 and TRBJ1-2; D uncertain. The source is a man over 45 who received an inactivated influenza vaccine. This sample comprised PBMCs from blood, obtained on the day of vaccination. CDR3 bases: TGTGCCAGCAGCTTGCCGGTGAACTATGGCTACACCTTC. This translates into CASSLPVNYGYTF.